The entry below gives a single T cell receptor beta chain sequence along with its context. V was clipped by 3 bases and J by 5 bases, with 11 bases between them. The length of the CDR3 is 13 residues. The germline CDR1 and CDR2 sequences are SGHRS and YFSETQ. The source of the sample is a study of blood T cell repertoires in COVID-19. As originally analysed: The authors estimated nucleated cell counts from reference gene primer amplification. Method: immunoSEQ multiplex PCR; TCRdb's copy keeps in-frame clones and lacks some. That table furnishes V, J and clone size, whereas the DNA furnished D and trimming. The table lists around 220,000 clones, roughly 89% of them singletons.

This TCR was recovered from a man in his thirties or forties who had been exposed to COVID-19. Sequenced input: PBMCs or T cells enriched from blood (not recorded which). The chain is built from TRBV5-1 and TRBJ2-5; D perhaps matches TRBD1 (6 bases). CDR3 in amino acids: CASSSGQFETQYF. In DNA form, the CDR3 reads TGCGCCAGCAGCTCAGGACAGTTTGAGACCCAGTACTTC.